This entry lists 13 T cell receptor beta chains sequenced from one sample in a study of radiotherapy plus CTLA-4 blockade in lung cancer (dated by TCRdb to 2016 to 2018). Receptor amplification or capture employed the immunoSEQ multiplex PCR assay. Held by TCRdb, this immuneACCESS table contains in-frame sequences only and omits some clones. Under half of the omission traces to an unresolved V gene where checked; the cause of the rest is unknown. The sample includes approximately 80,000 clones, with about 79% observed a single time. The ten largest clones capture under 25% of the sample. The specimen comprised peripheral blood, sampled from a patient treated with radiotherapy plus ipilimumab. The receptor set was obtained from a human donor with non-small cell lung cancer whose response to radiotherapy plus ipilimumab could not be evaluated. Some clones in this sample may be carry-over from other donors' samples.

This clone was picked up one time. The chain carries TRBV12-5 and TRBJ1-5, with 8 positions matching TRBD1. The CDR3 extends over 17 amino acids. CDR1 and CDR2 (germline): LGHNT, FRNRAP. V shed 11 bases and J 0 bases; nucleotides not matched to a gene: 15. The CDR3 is CAPQSKDRDYSNQPQHF. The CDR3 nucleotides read TGTGCTCCCCAAAGCAAGGACAGGGATTATAGCAATCAGCCCCAGCATTTT.

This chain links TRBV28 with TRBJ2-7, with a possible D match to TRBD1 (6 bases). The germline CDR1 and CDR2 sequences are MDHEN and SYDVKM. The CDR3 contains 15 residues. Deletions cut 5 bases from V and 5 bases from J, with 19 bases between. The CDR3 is CASSLPSRGPHEQYF. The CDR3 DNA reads TGTGCCAGCAGTCTCCCGAGCAGGGGTCCCCACGAGCAGTACTTC.

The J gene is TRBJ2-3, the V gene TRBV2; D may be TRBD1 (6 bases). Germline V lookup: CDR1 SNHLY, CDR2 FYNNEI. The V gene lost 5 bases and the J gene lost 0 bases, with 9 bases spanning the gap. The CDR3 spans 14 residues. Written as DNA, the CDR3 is TGTGCCAGCAGTAGGGGGTTCAGCACAGATACGCAGTATTTT. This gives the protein CASSRGFSTDTQYF.

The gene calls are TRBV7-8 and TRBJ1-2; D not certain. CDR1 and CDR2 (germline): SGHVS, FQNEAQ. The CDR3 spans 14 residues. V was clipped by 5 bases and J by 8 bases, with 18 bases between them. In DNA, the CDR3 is TGTGCCAGCAGCCTCTTCGAGGGAGGAAAGGGCTACACCTTC. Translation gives CASSLFEGGKGYTF.

CDR3 nucleotides: TGTGCCAGCAGCTCCGGGGTCAAGGGCAGGAACACTGAAGCTTTCTTT. The encoded protein is CASSSGVKGRNTEAFF. V gene TRBV5-5 combines with J gene TRBJ1-1, with D hard to call. CDR3 size: 16 residues. CDR1 is SGHKS, CDR2 YYEKEE, per germline (reference sequence). Between the trimmed V and J ends, which lost 3 bases and 1 base, there was a span of 16 bases.

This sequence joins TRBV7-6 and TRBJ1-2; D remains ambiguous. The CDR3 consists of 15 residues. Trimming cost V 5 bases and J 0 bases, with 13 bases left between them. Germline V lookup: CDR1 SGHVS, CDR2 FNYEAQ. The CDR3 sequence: CASSPGGGANYGYTF. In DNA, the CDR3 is TGTGCCAGCAGCCCCGGCGGAGGTGCTAACTATGGCTACACCTTC.

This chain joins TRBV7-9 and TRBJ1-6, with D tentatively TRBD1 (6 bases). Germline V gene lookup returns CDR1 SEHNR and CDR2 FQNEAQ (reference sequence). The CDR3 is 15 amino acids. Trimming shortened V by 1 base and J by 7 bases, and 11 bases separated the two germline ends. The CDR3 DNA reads TGTGCCAGCAGCTTAGTGGCGGGGGCCAATTCACCCCTCCACTTT. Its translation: CASSLVAGANSPLHF. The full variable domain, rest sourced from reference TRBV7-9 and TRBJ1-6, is DTGVSQNPRHKITKRGQNVTFRCDPISEHNRLYWYRQTLGQGPEFLTYFQNEAQLEKSRLLSDRFSAERPKGSFSTLEIQRTEQGDSAMYLCASSLVAGANSPLHFGNGTRLTVT.

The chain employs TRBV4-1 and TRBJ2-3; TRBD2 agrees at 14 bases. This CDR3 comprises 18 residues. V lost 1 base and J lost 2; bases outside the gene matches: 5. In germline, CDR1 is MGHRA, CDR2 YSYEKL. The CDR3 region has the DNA TGCGCCAGCAGCCAAGCGGGGACTAGCGGGGGAATCACAGATACGCAGTATTTT. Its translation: CASSQAGTSGGITDTQYF.

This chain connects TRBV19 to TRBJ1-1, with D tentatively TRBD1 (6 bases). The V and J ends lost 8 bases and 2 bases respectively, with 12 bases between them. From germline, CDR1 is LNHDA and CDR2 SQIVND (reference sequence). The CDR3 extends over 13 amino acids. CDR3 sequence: CASAGTFNTEAFF. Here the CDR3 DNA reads TGTGCCAGTGCCGGGACATTCAACACTGAAGCTTTCTTT.

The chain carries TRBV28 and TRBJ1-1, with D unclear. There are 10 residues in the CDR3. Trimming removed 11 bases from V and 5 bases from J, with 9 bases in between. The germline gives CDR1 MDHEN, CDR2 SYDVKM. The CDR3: CASAGTEAFF. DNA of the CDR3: TGTGCCTCCGCCGGGACTGAAGCTTTCTTT.

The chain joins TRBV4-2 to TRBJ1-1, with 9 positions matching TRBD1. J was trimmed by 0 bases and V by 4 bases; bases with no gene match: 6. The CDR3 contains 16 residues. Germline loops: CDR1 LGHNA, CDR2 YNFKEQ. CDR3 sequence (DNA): TGTGCCAGCAGCCTACAGGGGGCTCCTATGAACACTGAAGCTTTCTTT. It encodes CASSLQGAPMNTEAFF.

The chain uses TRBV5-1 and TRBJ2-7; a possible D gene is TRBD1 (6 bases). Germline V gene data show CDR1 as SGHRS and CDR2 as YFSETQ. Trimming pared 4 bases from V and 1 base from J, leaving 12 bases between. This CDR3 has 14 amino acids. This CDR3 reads CASSLEQGSYEQYF. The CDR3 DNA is TGCGCCAGCAGCCTAGAACAGGGTTCCTACGAGCAGTACTTC.

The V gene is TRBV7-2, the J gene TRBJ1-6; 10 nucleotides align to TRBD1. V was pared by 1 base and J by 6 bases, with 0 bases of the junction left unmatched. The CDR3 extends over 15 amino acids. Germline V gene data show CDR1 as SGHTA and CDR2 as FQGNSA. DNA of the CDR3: TGTGCCAGCAGCTTAGGACAGGGGGCTAATTCACCCCTCCACTTT. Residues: CASSLGQGANSPLHF.